Following are 29 T cell receptor beta chains from one sample sequenced in a study of blood T cell repertoires in COVID-19. Measured with immunoSEQ multiplex PCR; TCRdb has only the in-frame clones, and not every one. The sample yields approximately 330,000 clones, around 91% seen once. Sequencing used peripheral blood. The receptors stem from a woman in her thirties or forties with COVID-19, enrolled during active disease.

The rearrangement uses TRBV12-5 and TRBJ2-7; no clear D. CDR3 length: 13 residues. Germline loops: CDR1 LGHNT, CDR2 FRNRAP. V lost 0 bases and J 2 bases, leaving 5 bases between the germline ends. This chain's CDR3 is CASGLVPAYEQYF. In DNA form, the CDR3 reads TGTGCTAGTGGTTTGGTACCAGCCTACGAGCAGTACTTC.

The chain recombines TRBV2 with TRBJ1-5, with 8 nucleotides matching TRBD1. Germline-derived CDR1 and CDR2 are SNHLY and FYNNEI. V trimming: 6 bases; J trimming: 7 bases; junction bases outside the gene matches: 8. The CDR3 sequence is 14 residues long. In nucleotides, the CDR3 is TGTGCCAGCAGCGTGACAGGGGTACGGCAGCCCCAGCATTTT. Amino acid sequence: CASSVTGVRQPQHF.

The chain recombines TRBV6-1 with TRBJ1-6, with D tentatively TRBD1 (6 bases). Trimming took off 1 base at V and 5 bases at J, with 15 bases between the two ends. Germline CDR1 reads MNHNS; CDR2 reads SASEGT. This CDR3 spans 17 amino acids. CDR3: CASSEVRGASHNSPLHF. The CDR3 DNA reads TGTGCCAGCAGTGAAGTTCGGGGGGCCAGCCATAATTCACCCCTCCACTTT.

J is TRBJ2-3 and V is TRBV27; tentative D call: TRBD1 (5 bases). The V end lost 1 base, the J end lost 6 bases, and 11 bases lay between the germline ends. Germline values: CDR1 MNHEY, CDR2 SMNVEV (reference sequence). This CDR3 contains 14 residues. CDR3 nucleotides: TGTGCCAGCAGTTTATATCCCAGGGCGGATACGCAGTATTTT. The encoded protein is CASSLYPRADTQYF.

Worth noting for this clone: An end of the junction does not agree with germline; a read error may underlie this. The chain joins TRBV7-2 to TRBJ2-1; 7 bases are a match to TRBD2. Germline lookup yields CDR1 SGHTA and CDR2 FQGNSA. The CDR3 has 14 residues. Here the CDR3 reads CASGLGGGYNEQFF. CDR3 DNA sequence: TGTGCCAGCGGCTTGGGGGGAGGGTACAATGAGCAGTTCTTC.

The rearrangement joins TRBV7-2 to TRBJ2-7; TRBD1 agrees at 7 bases. With 4 bases clipped from V and 7 bases from J, the junction kept 10 bases outside the gene matches. There are 14 residues in the CDR3. In germline, CDR1 is SGHTA, CDR2 FQGNSA. As DNA, the CDR3 is TGTGCCAGCAGCTCTACCTTGGGACAGAAGGAGCAGTACTTC. It encodes CASSSTLGQKEQYF.

The rearrangement joins TRBV19 to TRBJ2-2; tentative D call: TRBD2 (7 bases). The CDR3 contains 16 residues. Germline lookup yields CDR1 LNHDA and CDR2 SQIVND (reference sequence). Trimming removed 3 bases at V and 4 bases at J, with 15 bases between. The CDR3 coding sequence is TGTGCCAGTAGTATTTTGGGGGGGCTAAGCACCGGGGAGCTGTTTTTT. This encodes CASSILGGLSTGELFF. The variable domain in full, with the rest retrieved from reference TRBV19 and TRBJ2-2, is DGGITQSPKYLFRKEGQNVTLSCEQNLNHDAMYWYRQDPGQGLRLIYYSQIVNDFQKGDIAEGYSVSREKKESFPLTVTSAQKNPTAFYLCASSILGGLSTGELFFGEGSRLTVL.

This chain joins TRBV14 and TRBJ1-1, with D possibly being TRBD1 (5 bases). Germline V CDR1 and CDR2: SGHDN, FVKESK. Trimming shortened V by 0 bases and J by 3 bases, and 11 bases separated the two germline ends. This CDR3 spans 15 amino acids. CDR3 coding DNA: TGTGCCAGCAGCCAAGATCTGACAGAGGACACTGAAGCTTTCTTT. It translates to CASSQDLTEDTEAFF.

This chain connects TRBV14 to TRBJ1-1; a weak D match, TRBD1 (5 bases). V lost 6 bases and J lost 6, with 17 bases in between. This CDR3 has 14 residues. CDR1 and CDR2 (germline): SGHDN, FVKESK. CDR3 loop: CASSLLGGAAEAFF. CDR3 DNA: TGTGCCAGCAGTCTGTTGGGGGGAGCGGCTGAAGCTTTCTTT.

This clone was picked up one time. The chain employs TRBV4-3 and TRBJ1-3; 10 nucleotides match TRBD1. The CDR3 contains 16 residues. The germline gives CDR1 LGHNA, CDR2 YSLEER. V was clipped by 5 bases and J by 0 bases; unmatched bases: 4. The CDR3 reads CASSDGQGVSGNTIYF. In nucleotides, the CDR3 is TGCGCCAGCAGCGACGGACAGGGGGTCTCTGGAAACACCATATATTTT.

The DNA for the CDR3 is TGCGCCAGCAGCCACGGGAGGGGGATCTATGGCTACACCTTC. Translated, it gives CASSHGRGIYGYTF. V usage is TRBV4-3 and J usage is TRBJ1-2, with D possibly TRBD1 on 6 matching bases. Germline V gene sequence: CDR1 LGHNA, CDR2 YSLEER. CDR3 length: 14 residues. With 3 bases removed from V and 4 bases from J, the gap between germline ends came to 12 bases.

This clone was observed once. The genes are TRBV27 and TRBJ2-7; weak D call: TRBD1 (7 bases). This CDR3 comprises 14 residues. Trimming removed 2 bases at V and 3 bases at J, with 11 bases between. Germline CDR1 MNHEY, CDR2 SMNVEV (reference sequence). CDR3 loop: CASSLARGVYEQYF. The CDR3 region has the DNA TGTGCCAGCAGTTTAGCCAGGGGGGTCTACGAGCAGTACTTC.

This clone was detected only once. This chain links TRBV4-3 with TRBJ2-1; D is possibly TRBD2 (6 bases). Germline V gene data show CDR1 as LGHNA and CDR2 as YSLEER. V dropped 0 bases and J dropped 0 bases, with 12 bases sitting between them. The CDR3 extends over 17 amino acids. The CDR3 DNA sequence: TGCGCCAGCAGCCAAGACGGCGGGATGAGCTCCTACAATGAGCAGTTCTTC. This encodes CASSQDGGMSSYNEQFF.

The chain links TRBV6-2 or TRBV6-3 to TRBJ2-2, with D uncertain. Germline CDR1 is MNHEY and CDR2 is SVGEGT. Trimming cost V 7 bases and J 0 bases, with 12 bases left between them. This CDR3 spans 15 amino acids. DNA of the CDR3: TGTGCCAGCATCCCGGCACATGCGAACACCGGGGAGCTGTTTTTT. It yields the protein CASIPAHANTGELFF.

The chain is built from TRBV7-9 and TRBJ2-7; 12 bases align to TRBD2. Trimming at V came to 4 bases and at J to 3 bases, leaving 4 bases not matched to a gene. The CDR3 runs to 15 residues. Germline CDR1 reads SEHNR; CDR2 reads FQNEAQ (reference sequence). The CDR3 is CASSSRTSGIYEQYF. The CDR3 DNA sequence: TGTGCCAGCAGCTCGAGGACTAGCGGGATCTACGAGCAGTACTTC.

This chain uses TRBV28 with TRBJ1-1; 7 positions match TRBD1. The CDR3 extends over 17 amino acids. Germline lookup yields CDR1 MDHEN and CDR2 SYDVKM. J was trimmed by 2 bases and V by 4 bases; bases with no gene match: 13. CDR3 amino acids: CASSSWTGRSKNTEAFF. CDR3 coding DNA: TGTGCCAGCAGTTCGTGGACAGGCCGGAGTAAAAACACTGAAGCTTTCTTT.

The V gene is TRBV5-1, the J gene TRBJ2-1; 11 nucleotides agree with TRBD2. Trimming took 4 bases from V and 2 from J; bases not matched to a gene: 8. Germline V gives CDR1 SGHRS, CDR2 YFSETQ. CDR3 size: 17 residues. Here the CDR3 reads CASSQLTSGTTYNEQFF. CDR3 coding DNA: TGCGCCAGCAGCCAACTGACTAGCGGGACAACCTACAATGAGCAGTTCTTC.

This chain connects TRBV12-3 or TRBV12-4 to TRBJ1-1; D call uncertain. CDR3 length equals 13 residues. V was clipped by 5 bases and J by 2 bases, with 9 bases between them. In nucleotides, the CDR3 is TGTGCCAGCAGTCCAAAAATCAACACTGAAGCTTTCTTT. Its translation: CASSPKINTEAFF.

The chain links TRBV4-3 to TRBJ1-4; D not certain. V gave up 4 bases and J gave up 0 bases, with 6 bases separating them. The V gene's germline CDR1 is LGHNA and CDR2 YSLEER. The CDR3 totals 14 residues. In DNA form, the CDR3 reads TGCGCCAGCAGCCGGGCTACAACTAATGAAAAACTGTTTTTT. Amino acids: CASSRATTNEKLFF.

This clone showed up just once. This chain joins TRBV18 and TRBJ1-6; D not resolved. Trimming cost V 2 bases and J 0 bases, with 14 bases left between them. The CDR3 length is 18 residues. Germline V gives CDR1 KGHSH, CDR2 LQKENI. In DNA form, the CDR3 reads TGTGCCAGCTCACCAAGGGCCGGACTGAGCTCCTATAATTCACCCCTCCACTTT. Residues: CASSPRAGLSSYNSPLHF.

This clone was observed once. The rearrangement joins TRBV7-9 to TRBJ1-4; maybe TRBD1 (6 bases). The V and J ends lost 4 bases and 4 bases respectively, with 10 bases between them. There are 14 residues in the CDR3. Per the germline V gene, CDR1 is SEHNR and CDR2 is FQNEAQ (reference sequence). CDR3 in amino acids: CASSYGQYNEKLFF. The CDR3 bases are TGTGCCAGCAGCTATGGACAGTATAATGAAAAACTGTTTTTT.

The chain combines TRBV28 with TRBJ2-1, with 7 bases lining up with TRBD2. This CDR3 spans 13 amino acids. Germline values: CDR1 MDHEN, CDR2 SYDVKM. Trimming cost V 9 bases and J 4 bases; bases outside gene matches: 6. The CDR3: CASFGGSYNEQFF. The CDR3 nucleotides are TGTGCCAGTTTCGGCGGGAGTTACAATGAGCAGTTCTTC.

This clone was seen only once. This sequence joins TRBV6-5 and TRBJ2-1; 7 positions agree with TRBD2. The CDR3 consists of 13 residues. Germline CDR1 is MNHEY and CDR2 is SVGAGI. J was trimmed by 10 bases and V by 0 bases; bases with no gene match: 3. DNA for the CDR3: TGTGCCAGCAGTTACTCGATACTAGCGGAGCAGTTCTTC. This sequence encodes CASSYSILAEQFF.

J is TRBJ2-2 and V is TRBV27, with 15 bases aligning to TRBD2. CDR1 MNHEY and CDR2 SMNVEV come from the germline V gene (reference sequence). This CDR3 comprises 19 residues. V shed 4 bases and J 9 bases; nucleotides not matched to a gene: 15. As DNA, the CDR3 is TGTGCCAGCAGTTCTCTGACCCCTCGGACTAGCGGGAGGGCCTGGGAGCTGTTTTTT. Its protein product is CASSSLTPRTSGRAWELFF.

The chain couples TRBV15 to TRBJ2-3; no definite D call. Germline V gene sequence: CDR1 LNHNV, CDR2 YYDKDF (reference sequence). V was clipped by 1 base and J by 5 bases, with 7 bases between them. The CDR3 covers 13 residues. This chain's CDR3 is CATSRVPGDTQYF. The CDR3 DNA reads as TGTGCCACCAGCAGAGTTCCGGGAGATACGCAGTATTTT.

The chain's CDR3 is CASSRDPTYEQYF. Written as DNA, the CDR3 is TGTGCCAGCTCGCGGGACCCCACCTACGAGCAGTACTTC. The rearrangement uses TRBV18 and TRBJ2-7, with D possibly being TRBD2 (6 bases). The germline gives CDR1 KGHSH, CDR2 LQKENI. This CDR3 is 13 amino acids long. Trimming stripped 6 bases from V and 2 bases from J, with 11 bases between.

The chain combines TRBV6-6 with TRBJ1-5; D perhaps matches TRBD1 (6 bases). CDR1 and CDR2 (germline): MNHNY, SVGAGI (reference sequence). V dropped 4 bases and J dropped 4 bases, with 8 bases sitting between them. The CDR3 sequence is 13 residues long. The CDR3 loop is CASSLQGNQPQHF. DNA for the CDR3: TGTGCCAGCAGTTTACAGGGTAATCAGCCCCAGCATTTT.

The rearrangement uses TRBV15 and TRBJ1-2, with TRBD1 matching over 11 bases. The CDR3 totals 17 residues. The germline gives CDR1 LNHNV, CDR2 YYDKDF (reference sequence). J gave up 3 bases and V 1 base, and 7 bases lay outside the gene matches. CDR3 nucleotide sequence: TGTGCCACCAGCAGAGTAGTAGGGACAGGGGGGGACTATGGCTACACCTTC. Protein: CATSRVVGTGGDYGYTF.

J is TRBJ2-7 and V is TRBV5-1, with 7 positions matching TRBD1. The V segment lost 6 bases and the J segment 2 bases; nucleotides outside the gene matches: 11. Germline-derived CDR1 and CDR2 are SGHRS and YFSETQ. The CDR3 extends over 15 amino acids. This chain's CDR3 is CASKPRGTETYEQYF. The CDR3 DNA sequence: TGCGCCAGCAAACCCAGGGGGACAGAGACCTACGAGCAGTACTTC. Full variable domain (missing parts from reference TRBV5-1 and TRBJ2-7): KAGVTQTPRYLIKTRGQQVTLSCSPISGHRSVSWYQQTPGQGLQFLFEYFSETQRNKGNFPGRFSGRQFSNSRSEMNVSTLELGDSALYLCASKPRGTETYEQYFGPGTRLTVT.